Each of the 3 T cell receptor beta chains below was sequenced from the same sample in a study of T cell responses to AZD1222 COVID-19 vaccine. Using immunoSEQ multiplex PCR, the repertoire was profiled, and TCRdb retains in-frame clones only, with some absent. The sample lists 50,000 to 60,000 clones; 80% were seen once. This specimen was peripheral blood, taken 28 days after the second AZD1222 dose. These receptors were obtained from an adult who received the AZD1222 COVID-19 vaccine.

This clone was observed a single time. The same CDR3 arises from other DNA sequences in this sample as well. V usage is TRBV6-5 and J usage is TRBJ2-7; D remains unclear. V lost 3 bases to trimming and J lost 0 bases, with 9 bases between them. Germline V gives CDR1 MNHEY, CDR2 SVGAGI. There are 14 residues in the CDR3. CDR3 sequence: CASSYGTNSYEQYF. CDR3 coding DNA: TGTGCCAGCAGTTATGGCACCAACTCCTACGAGCAGTACTTC.

This rearrangement joins TRBV5-5 to TRBJ2-1; D is ambiguous. V lost 2 bases and J 10 bases, leaving 7 bases between the germline ends. Germline assignment: CDR1 SGHKS and CDR2 YYEKEE (reference sequence). The CDR3 loop spans 11 amino acids. For the CDR3, the DNA is TGTGCCAGCAGCTTAGTGGGGGAGCAGTTCTTC. This gives the protein CASSLVGEQFF.

This clone was detected only once. This rearrangement joins TRBV19 to TRBJ1-5, with TRBD1 as a possible D gene (6 bases). The CDR3 contains 16 residues. In germline, CDR1 is LNHDA, CDR2 SQIVND (reference sequence). V lost 6 bases and J lost 3, with 18 bases in between. The CDR3 DNA reads TGTGCCAGTAGCGACACAGGGTGGGCAAACAATCAGCCCCAGCATTTT. As protein: CASSDTGWANNQPQHF.